The source of this T cell receptor beta chain is a study of CD8+ T cells in alopecia areata. Extracted RNA was reverse transcribed into cDNA, the sequencing template. The method was immunoSEQ multiplex PCR; TCRdb's version includes in-frame clones alone and lacks a portion of them. The data show 180,000 or so clones, approximately 49% seen once. This clone appeared a few times. Treatment of the sample: oral pan-JAK inhibitor, 5-10 mg twice daily. The clonotype comes from a human donor with alopecia areata. The sample consisted of CD8+ T cells sorted from blood, taken between weeks 51 and 54, from a patient treated with tofacitinib.

CDR3 loop: CASSLDSGWGTEAFF. The DNA for the CDR3 is TGCGCCAGCAGCTTGGACTCAGGGTGGGGGACTGAAGCTTTCTTT. The chain has TRBV5-1 and TRBJ1-1, with D possibly being TRBD1 (5 bases). This CDR3 has 15 residues. With 0 bases removed from V and 5 bases from J, the gap between germline ends came to 14 bases. The germline V gene encodes CDR1 SGHRS and CDR2 YFSETQ.